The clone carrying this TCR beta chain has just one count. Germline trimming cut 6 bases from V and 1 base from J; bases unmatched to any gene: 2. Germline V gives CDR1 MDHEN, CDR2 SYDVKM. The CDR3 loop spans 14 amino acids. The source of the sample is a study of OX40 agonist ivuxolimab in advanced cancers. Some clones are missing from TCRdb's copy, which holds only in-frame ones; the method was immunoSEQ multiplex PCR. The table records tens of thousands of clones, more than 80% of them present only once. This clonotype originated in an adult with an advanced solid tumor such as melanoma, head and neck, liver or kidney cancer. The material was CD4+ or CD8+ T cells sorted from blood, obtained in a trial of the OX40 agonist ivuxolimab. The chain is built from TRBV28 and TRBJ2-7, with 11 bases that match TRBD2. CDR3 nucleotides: TGTGCCAGCAGCCGGACTAGCGGGTCCTACGAGCAGTACTTC. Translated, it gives CASSRTSGSYEQYF.